What follows are 23 T cell receptor beta chains derived from one specimen sequenced in a study of cytomegalovirus exposure and HLA in healthy donors. Clones were sequenced by immunoSEQ multiplex PCR, and TCRdb holds only the in-frame ones, with some missing. The sample includes about 140,000 clones, roughly nine tenths seen only once; the top ten take just under 3%. Sequenced input: PBMCs. The receptors originated from a man aged 18-30 years in good health and CMV-seronegative.

The V gene is TRBV4-1, the J gene TRBJ2-3, with a tentative D call TRBD2 (6 bases). CDR3 length equals 16 residues. Germline lookup yields CDR1 MGHRA and CDR2 YSYEKL. V lost 4 bases, J lost 2 bases, and 16 bases lay in between. CDR3 amino acids: CASSLGQGLITDTQYF. CDR3 coding DNA: TGCGCCAGCAGCCTGGGTCAGGGACTGATCACAGATACGCAGTATTTT.

V usage is TRBV6-6 and J usage is TRBJ1-6; 7 bases fit TRBD1. The germline V gene has CDR1 MNHNY and CDR2 SVGAGI (reference sequence). V dropped 0 bases and J dropped 2; count of bases not matched to a gene: 1. The length of the CDR3 is 16 residues. The DNA for the CDR3 is TGTGCCAGCAGTTACTCGGGACAGCCCTATAATTCACCCCTCCACTTT. This encodes CASSYSGQPYNSPLHF.

The V call is TRBV2, the J call TRBJ1-1, with D possibly being TRBD1 (6 bases). V was pared by 8 bases and J by 4 bases, with 20 bases between. This CDR3 spans 15 amino acids. Germline V gene data show CDR1 as SNHLY and CDR2 as FYNNEI. CDR3 amino acids: CASAPVLDSFTEAFF. DNA for the CDR3: TGTGCCAGCGCCCCTGTATTGGACAGCTTCACTGAAGCTTTCTTT.

This chain connects TRBV15 to TRBJ2-7; 9 positions match TRBD2. Germline CDR1 LNHNV, CDR2 YYDKDF (reference sequence). The junction had 6 bases not matched to a gene; V was cut back by 0 bases and J by 3 bases. The CDR3 contains 16 residues. CDR3 residues: CATSRDLPSGNYEQYF. The CDR3 DNA is TGTGCCACCAGCAGAGATCTCCCTAGCGGGAACTACGAGCAGTACTTC.

For the CDR3, the DNA is TGTGCCAGCAGCACCCAGACAGGCGAACCCGAAAAACTGTTTTTT. This gives the protein CASSTQTGEPEKLFF. The V gene is TRBV7-2, the J gene TRBJ1-4; D might be TRBD1 (6 bases). The CDR3 sequence is 15 residues long. CDR1 is SGHTA and CDR2 is FQGNSA in the germline V gene. The V end was cut by 5 bases, the J end by 8 bases, with 18 bases between.

This clone was detected only once. The junction and the germline gene differ at one end; a read error may be behind it. V is TRBV27 and J is TRBJ2-2; the match to TRBD2 covers 8 bases. Germline V CDR1 and CDR2: MNHEY, SMNVEV (reference sequence). This CDR3 contains 16 residues. CDR3 bases: TGTGCCAGCAGTTTGAGCGGGGGCCCGAAAACCGGGGAGCTGTTTTTT. As protein: CASSLSGGPKTGELFF.

The chain uses TRBV2 and TRBJ1-1; TRBD1 matches at 8 bases. CDR1 SNHLY and CDR2 FYNNEI come from the germline V gene. The CDR3 spans 15 residues. With 2 bases clipped from V and 3 bases from J, the junction kept 5 bases outside the gene matches. The CDR3 sequence is CASSEQGASHTEAFF. The CDR3 DNA follows: TGTGCCAGCAGTGAACAGGGGGCCTCCCACACTGAAGCTTTCTTT.

The gene calls are TRBV7-2 and TRBJ2-7; the match to TRBD2 covers 9 bases. Germline V gene sequence: CDR1 SGHTA, CDR2 FQGNSA. V was pared by 4 bases and J by 2 bases, with 6 bases of the junction left unmatched. The CDR3 length is 15 residues. The CDR3 is CASSSRAGGPYEQYF. In DNA, the CDR3 is TGTGCCAGCAGCTCTAGAGCGGGAGGACCCTACGAGCAGTACTTC.

This chain joins TRBV7-6 and TRBJ2-3, with D uncertain. With 7 bases removed from V and 4 bases from J, the gap between germline ends came to 12 bases. Germline V lookup: CDR1 SGHVS, CDR2 FNYEAQ. This CDR3 has 13 amino acids. The CDR3 is CASTQKPADTQYF. CDR3 DNA sequence: TGTGCCAGCACCCAAAAACCAGCAGATACGCAGTATTTT. Combining the CDR3 with reference TRBV7-6 and TRBJ2-3 gives the whole variable domain GAGVSQSPRYKVTKRGQDVALRCDPISGHVSLYWYRQALGQGPEFLTYFNYEAQQDKSGLPNDRFSAERPEGSISTLTIQRTEQRDSAMYRCASTQKPADTQYFGPGTRLTVL.

This chain links TRBV19 with TRBJ2-5; 9 bases match TRBD1. Germline V gene data show CDR1 as LNHDA and CDR2 as SQIVND (reference sequence). This CDR3 has 13 residues. V shed 6 bases and J 5 bases; nucleotides not matched to a gene: 4. CDR3 nucleotide sequence: TGTGCCAGTAGGGACAGGGGTACGGAGACCCAGTACTTC. It specifies CASRDRGTETQYF.

The rearrangement links TRBV7-9 to TRBJ2-7, with D possibly TRBD2 on 6 matching bases. Per the germline V gene, CDR1 is SEHNR and CDR2 is FQNEAQ (reference sequence). Trimming stripped 5 bases from V and 3 bases from J, with 14 bases between. The CDR3 consists of 14 residues. The CDR3 sequence is CASSLRDSIYEQYF. The CDR3 region has the DNA TGTGCCAGCAGCCTCCGGGACTCGATCTACGAGCAGTACTTC.

This clone was picked up a small number of times. The chain carries TRBV25-1 and TRBJ1-5, with D perhaps matching TRBD1 (5 bases). The CDR3 totals 14 residues. V shed 3 bases and J shed 7 bases, with 13 bases lying between them. Germline V gene data show CDR1 as MGHDK and CDR2 as SYGVNS. The CDR3 nucleotides are TGTGCCAGCAGTGATAAAAGGGGTGGCCAGCCCCAGCATTTT. It yields the protein CASSDKRGGQPQHF.

The sample holds a few counts of this clone. This chain's CDR3 is CASSIRAGGEKLFF. CDR3 nucleotides: TGTGCCAGTAGTATCCGCGCAGGTGGGGAAAAACTGTTTTTT. This sequence joins TRBV19 and TRBJ1-4; the D is unclear. The V and J ends lost 3 bases and 8 bases respectively, with 13 bases between them. The germline CDR1 and CDR2 sequences are LNHDA and SQIVND (reference sequence). The CDR3 spans 14 residues.

This chain links TRBV7-2 with TRBJ1-5; D gene ambiguous. Germline loops: CDR1 SGHTA, CDR2 FQGNSA. V was pared by 0 bases and J by 3 bases, with 9 bases between. The CDR3 is 15 residues long. CDR3 DNA: TGTGCCAGCAGCTTAGCCGGCGGGAACAATCAGCCCCAGCATTTT. This sequence encodes CASSLAGGNNQPQHF.

The rearrangement links TRBV7-8 to TRBJ2-1; 11 bases fit TRBD2. J was trimmed by 0 bases and V by 9 bases; bases with no gene match: 10. Germline V gene data show CDR1 as SGHVS and CDR2 as FQNEAQ. This CDR3 has 17 amino acids. CDR3 loop: CASNLAGGGRSYNEQFF. The DNA for the CDR3 is TGTGCCAGTAACTTAGCGGGAGGGGGGCGCTCCTACAATGAGCAGTTCTTC.

This chain joins TRBV9 and TRBJ1-1; no reliable D call. V lost 0 bases and J 7 bases, leaving 7 bases between the germline ends. The CDR3 totals 12 residues. Germline lookup yields CDR1 SGDLS and CDR2 YYNGEE. Here the CDR3 DNA reads TGTGCCAGCAGCGTAGGAGGAGGTGAAGCTTTCTTT. It translates to CASSVGGGEAFF.

Of note for this clone: Distinct nucleotide sequences in the sample also encode this CDR3. This CDR3 is CASSYSEGYEQYF. The CDR3 DNA is TGTGCCAGCAGTTACTCAGAGGGTTACGAGCAGTACTTC. The J gene is TRBJ2-7, the V gene TRBV6-5; D possibly corresponds to TRBD2 (5 bases). The CDR3 has 13 residues. Germline CDR1 and CDR2: MNHEY and SVGAGI. The V end lost 0 bases, the J end lost 4 bases, and 7 bases lay between the germline ends.

The chain recombines TRBV11-2 with TRBJ2-7, with 12 bases lining up with TRBD1. This CDR3 has 17 residues. Looked up from germline, CDR1 is SGHAT and CDR2 is FQNNGV. V lost 4 bases, J lost 6 bases, and 13 bases stayed unmatched. CDR3 nucleotide sequence: TGTGCCAGCAGCTACAGGGACAGGGGGCGCCGAGTTCCCGAGCAGTACTTC. Its protein is CASSYRDRGRRVPEQYF.

The V and J genes are TRBV9 and TRBJ2-2; 13 bases are shared with TRBD2. The CDR3 runs 17 residues. Germline V lookup: CDR1 SGDLS, CDR2 YYNGEE. Trimming cost V 4 bases and J 3 bases; bases outside gene matches: 6. The CDR3 coding sequence is TGTGCCAGCAGCCTGACTAGCGGGGGGTCCTACACCGGGGAGCTGTTTTTT. Translating gives CASSLTSGGSYTGELFF.

The genes are TRBV5-1 and TRBJ1-6; D perhaps matches TRBD1 (6 bases). The CDR3 covers 14 residues. The V gene lost 6 bases and the J gene lost 5 bases, with 12 bases spanning the gap. The germline CDR1 and CDR2 sequences are SGHRS and YFSETQ. In nucleotides, the CDR3 is TGCGCCAGCACCTCGGACAGTAATAATTCACCCCTCCACTTT. This codes for CASTSDSNNSPLHF.

The J gene is TRBJ2-7, the V gene TRBV7-2; TRBD2 aligns across 8 bases. Germline CDR1 and CDR2: SGHTA and FQGNSA. The CDR3 extends over 13 amino acids. V shed 6 bases and J 3 bases; nucleotides not matched to a gene: 4. The CDR3 DNA sequence: TGTGCCAGCAGGACAGCGGGAGTCTACGAGCAGTACTTC. It is translated as CASRTAGVYEQYF.

The V and J genes are TRBV28 and TRBJ2-1, with 8 positions matching TRBD2. The CDR3 is 16 amino acids. CDR1 is MDHEN, CDR2 SYDVKM, per germline. Trimming took 6 bases from V and 6 from J; bases not matched to a gene: 13. CDR3 in DNA: TGTGCCAGCAGCTCCCCCCCAAGCGGGAGTCCCAATGAGCAGTTCTTC. Translating it yields CASSSPPSGSPNEQFF.

This chain uses TRBV6-1 with TRBJ1-2; the D gene is possibly TRBD1 (6 bases). Germline-derived CDR1 and CDR2 are MNHNS and SASEGT. V lost 8 bases to trimming and J lost 3 bases, with 16 bases between them. This CDR3 region has 14 residues. This CDR3 reads CASAEGVGDYGYTF. The CDR3 bases are TGTGCCAGCGCTGAGGGGGTAGGGGACTATGGCTACACCTTC.